The rows below give T cell receptor beta chains drawn from one sample of a study of OX40 agonist ivuxolimab in advanced cancers. Data came from immunoSEQ multiplex PCR; TCRdb stores just in-frame clones and leaves some out. Among about 40,000 clones listed, 60% to 80% were seen once. The source material was CD4+ or CD8+ T cells sorted from blood, sampled in a trial of the OX40 agonist ivuxolimab. All receptors come from an adult with an advanced solid tumor such as melanoma, head and neck, liver or kidney cancer. CDR3s include the opening cysteine and the closing phenylalanine or tryptophan. The order of the fields is V gene, D gene, clone size, J gene, CDR3 DNA, CDR3 protein. A D gene is named only where the DNA matches it firmly. Size is omitted from some rows. Given values are once, few, many or a class for expanded clones.

>TRBV4-3|.|few|TRBJ2-1
TGCGCCAGCAGCCAAGTGGGCAGTTGGGGTGAGCAGTTCTTC
CASSQVGSWGEQFF
>TRBV5-4|.|.|TRBJ2-7
TGTGCCAGCGGCTCCGAGGCCGGGCGGGAGCAGTACTTC
CASGSEAGREQYF
>TRBV21-1|.|.|TRBJ2-4
TGTGCCAGCAGGCAGGGGACCTACTTAAACATTCAGTACTTC
CASRQGTYLNIQYF
>TRBV11-2|.|.|TRBJ2-7
TGTGCCAGCAGCTTAGTCGGACAGTTCTACGAGCAGTACTTC
CASSLVGQFYEQYF
>TRBV27|.|.|TRBJ1-1
TGTGCCAGCAGTTGGACGGCGAACACTGAAGCTTTCTTT
CASSWTANTEAFF
>TRBV28|TRBD1|few|TRBJ2-5
TGTGCCAGCAGCTCGGACAGGGGGTTACAAGAGACCCAGTACTTC
CASSSDRGLQETQYF
>TRBV5-1|.|.|TRBJ2-3
TGCGCCAGCAGCAACGGGTGGGGAGGTGGAGATACGCAGTATTTT
CASSNGWGGGDTQYF
>TRBV4-1|TRBD1|.|TRBJ1-2
TGCGCCAGCAGCCAAGCGAAGTGGCGAATCGGGACAGCGTTCGCCTATGGCTACACCTTC
CASSQAKWRIGTAFAYGYTF
>TRBV18|TRBD1|.|TRBJ2-5
TGTGCCAGCTCACCGGCGACAGGGCTCTCGGAGACCCAGTACTTC
CASSPATGLSETQYF
>TRBV5-1|TRBD1|.|TRBJ2-7
TGCGCCAGCAGCTCCACAGGGGTATACGAGCAGTACTTC
CASSSTGVYEQYF
>TRBV5-4|.|.|TRBJ2-1
TGTGCCAGCAGCACAACGGTTGAGCAGTTCTTC
CASSTTVEQFF
>TRBV5-8|.|.|TRBJ1-2
TGTGCCAGCAGGGTTGTATCAGGGAGTGGCTACACCTTC
CASRVVSGSGYTF
>TRBV18|TRBD2|.|TRBJ2-4
TGTGCCAGCTCAGCCGGGACTAGCGGGACTCTTCTTCAGTACTTC
CASSAGTSGTLLQYF
>TRBV4-3|TRBD1|once|TRBJ2-1
TGCGCCAGCAGCCAAGACCCGGGACAGGGCCTCTACAATGAGCAGTTCTTC
CASSQDPGQGLYNEQFF
>TRBV2|.|.|TRBJ2-3
TGTGCCAGCAGTGTTGGTAGCGGTAGCACAGATACGCAGTATTTT
CASSVGSGSTDTQYF
>TRBV15|.|.|TRBJ2-5
TGTGCCACCAGCAGGGCGAGAGGGGCGGTTGAGACCCAGTACTTC
CATSRARGAVETQYF
>TRBV5-4|.|few|TRBJ1-1
TGTGCCAGCAGCTTGGCAGGAAGACAGGATTCGGCTTTCTTT
CASSLAGRQDSAFF
>TRBV28|TRBD1|.|TRBJ1-2
TGTGCCAGCAGTTCCCCACAGGGGGCGGGCTATGGCTACACCTTC
CASSSPQGAGYGYTF
>TRBV27|TRBD2|.|TRBJ2-7
TGTGCCAGCAGTCCACAGACGGGACTAGCGGTTTACGAGCAGTACTTC
CASSPQTGLAVYEQYF
>TRBV27|.|once|TRBJ1-1
TGTGCCAGCAGTTTATCCCGTAGCACTGAAGCTTTCTTT
CASSLSRSTEAFF
>TRBV11-2|TRBD2|once|TRBJ2-1
TGTGCCAGCAGCCCCCTGGGACTACCGAACAATGAGCAGTTCTTC
CASSPLGLPNNEQFF
>TRBV1|.|.|TRBJ2-6
TGCACCAGCAGCACCGTGGGACTAGCGGGACGCTCTGGGGCCAACGTCCTGACTTTC
CTSSTVGLAGRSGANVLTF
>TRBV6-1|TRBD1|.|TRBJ2-7
TGTGCCAGCAGTGGTGACAGGGGTTGGGGATTC
CASSGDRGWGF